The 21 T cell receptor beta chains reported below all come from one sample, sequenced in a study of cytomegalovirus exposure and HLA in healthy donors. The primer mix had 60 Vbeta and 13 Jbeta primers. Produced via immunoSEQ multiplex PCR; TCRdb's table is partial and in-frame only. In the table there are roughly 150,000 clones, roughly 80% of which are singletons. The sequencing sample was made of PBMCs. These receptors all stem from a man aged 25-45 years in good health and CMV-seronegative.

The rearrangement links TRBV10-3 to TRBJ2-7; TRBD2 might be the D (5 bases). The germline V and J ends were trimmed by 3 bases and 7 bases, with 10 bases remaining between them. The CDR3 runs to 12 residues. Germline V gives CDR1 ENHRY, CDR2 SYGVKD. The CDR3 region is CAISDPAEEQYF. The CDR3 DNA reads TGTGCCATCAGTGATCCAGCGGAGGAGCAGTACTTC.

The J gene is TRBJ2-5, the V gene TRBV6-1, with D possibly being TRBD1 (6 bases). The J call may be wrong; the DNA end is better matched by TRBJ2-7. The CDR3 totals 15 residues. Germline V CDR1 and CDR2: MNHNS, SASEGT. The CDR3 DNA sequence: TGTGCCAGCAGTATGATTGGGACAATAAGCTACGAGCAGTACTTC. It is translated as CASSMIGTISYEQYF.

The chain has TRBV29-1 and TRBJ2-3; 8 bases fit TRBD1. Germline V gives CDR1 SQVTM, CDR2 ANQGSEA. This CDR3 comprises 13 residues. The junction had 1 base not matched to a gene; V was cut back by 1 base and J by 4 bases. The CDR3 loop reads CSVEVQGADTQYF. For the CDR3, the DNA is TGCAGCGTTGAAGTACAGGGGGCAGATACGCAGTATTTT.

The chain links TRBV7-9 to TRBJ2-1; TRBD2 aligns across 7 bases. J gave up 13 bases and V 1 base, and 7 bases lay outside the gene matches. Germline V gene lookup returns CDR1 SEHNR and CDR2 FQNEAQ (reference sequence). The CDR3 contains 13 residues. The CDR3 sequence is CASSLGGSDTQFF. The CDR3 nucleotides read TGTGCCAGCAGCTTAGGCGGGAGCGACACACAGTTCTTC.

This clone appeared a few times. V is TRBV5-1 and J is TRBJ1-1, with unresolved D. The germline V and J ends were trimmed by 5 bases and 5 bases, with 16 bases remaining between them. Germline CDR1 reads SGHRS; CDR2 reads YFSETQ. This CDR3 has 14 amino acids. Here the CDR3 reads CASSLEAGGTEAFF. CDR3 DNA: TGCGCCAGCAGTCTGGAGGCGGGTGGGACTGAAGCTTTCTTT.

This clone occurred once. The chain has TRBV14 and TRBJ2-3, with 8 bases matching TRBD2. The CDR3 extends over 16 amino acids. V was clipped by 1 base and J by 5 bases; unmatched bases: 8. CDR1 SGHDN and CDR2 FVKESK come from the germline V gene. CDR3 amino acids: CASSQGREGRRDTQYF. The CDR3 coding sequence is TGTGCCAGCAGCCAAGGTCGGGAGGGCCGTAGAGATACGCAGTATTTT. The full variable domain, completed using reference TRBV14 and TRBJ2-3, is EAGVTQFPSHSVIEKGQTVTLRCDPISGHDNLYWYRRVMGKEIKFLLHFVKESKQDESGMPNNRFLAERTGGTYSTLKVQPAELEDSGVYFCASSQGREGRRDTQYFGPGTRLTVL.

This rearrangement joins TRBV5-1 to TRBJ1-2; unclear D gene. This CDR3 is 13 amino acids long. Germline CDR1 reads SGHRS; CDR2 reads YFSETQ. Trimming shortened V by 0 bases and J by 4 bases, and 7 bases separated the two germline ends. CDR3 in amino acids: CASSLEQSYGYTF. CDR3 bases: TGCGCCAGCAGCTTGGAACAGAGCTATGGCTACACCTTC.

The chain links TRBV27 to TRBJ2-3; the match to TRBD2 covers 11 bases. Trimming at V came to 5 bases and at J to 6 bases, leaving 4 bases not matched to a gene. The germline V gene encodes CDR1 MNHEY and CDR2 SMNVEV (reference sequence). This CDR3 spans 14 amino acids. The CDR3 nucleotides are TGTGCCAGCAGTCGGACTAGCGGGCAGGATACGCAGTATTTT. Protein product: CASSRTSGQDTQYF.

This clone was observed a few times. The rearrangement links TRBV6-1 to TRBJ1-1, with a tentative D call TRBD1 (5 bases). Germline V gives CDR1 MNHNS, CDR2 SASEGT. The CDR3 runs to 13 residues. V shed 11 bases and J shed 0 bases, with 13 bases lying between them. The CDR3 bases are TGTGCCGGTAAGACAGTTATGAACACTGAAGCTTTCTTT. Translation: CAGKTVMNTEAFF.

The CDR3 DNA follows: TGTGTTCGGGGGGGTGTAGACATTCAGTACTTC. Translating it yields CVRGGVDIQYF. The chain is built from TRBV21-1 and TRBJ2-4; the D call in the table, TRBD2, was not verified against the DNA. TRBV21-1 is designated a pseudogene. The CDR3 spans 11 residues.

In this sample, this clone turned up once. V is TRBV4-3 and J is TRBJ2-3, with TRBD2 identical over 9 bases. The germline V gene has CDR1 LGHNA and CDR2 YSLEER. CDR3 length: 15 amino acids. J was trimmed by 3 bases and V by 4 bases; bases with no gene match: 5. CDR3 DNA sequence: TGCGCCAGCAGCCGTAGCGGGAGCGGAACAGATACGCAGTATTTT. Its protein is CASSRSGSGTDTQYF.

The J gene is TRBJ1-2, the V gene TRBV7-2; D possibly corresponds to TRBD1 (6 bases). V lost 1 base, J lost 7 bases, and 16 bases lay in between. The CDR3 covers 15 residues. Looked up from germline, CDR1 is SGHTA and CDR2 is FQGNSA. CDR3 region: CASSLGDTRHRGYTF. CDR3 bases: TGTGCCAGCAGCTTAGGGGACACCCGCCATCGTGGCTACACCTTC.

The chain employs TRBV18 and TRBJ2-7; weak D call: TRBD1 (5 bases). Trimming took 3 bases from V and 2 from J, leaving 14 bases between them. Germline V gene sequence: CDR1 KGHSH, CDR2 LQKENI. CDR3 size: 15 residues. CDR3 protein: CASSPRAQVAYEQYF. DNA for the CDR3: TGTGCCAGCTCACCCAGGGCACAAGTCGCCTACGAGCAGTACTTC.

The chain recombines TRBV28 with TRBJ1-1; D possibly corresponds to TRBD1 (5 bases). With 6 bases removed from V and 0 bases from J, the gap between germline ends came to 11 bases. CDR1 is MDHEN, CDR2 SYDVKM, per germline. The CDR3 loop spans 14 amino acids. In nucleotides, the CDR3 is TGTGCCAGCAGCCGGGGGTTGGTGAACACTGAAGCTTTCTTT. Translating gives CASSRGLVNTEAFF.

The V call is TRBV28, the J call TRBJ1-5, with 9 positions matching TRBD1. J lost 6 bases, V lost 3 bases, and 6 bases had no gene match. This CDR3 is 15 amino acids long. Germline V CDR1 and CDR2: MDHEN, SYDVKM. The CDR3 loop is CASSLLQGAGQPQHF. CDR3 DNA sequence: TGTGCCAGCAGTTTGTTACAGGGGGCGGGTCAGCCCCAGCATTTT.

The chain is built from TRBV6-4 and TRBJ2-2; D may be TRBD2 (6 bases). Germline values: CDR1 MRHNA, CDR2 SNTAGT. V was trimmed by 4 bases and J by 3 bases, leaving 9 bases between them. The CDR3 runs to 14 residues. The CDR3 reads CASSGGLYTGELFF. DNA for the CDR3: TGTGCCAGCAGTGGGGGACTTTACACCGGGGAGCTGTTTTTT.

This chain links TRBV5-1 with TRBJ1-2; maybe TRBD1 (5 bases). The V end was cut by 0 bases, the J end by 6 bases, with 18 bases between. The length of the CDR3 is 16 residues. Germline lookup yields CDR1 SGHRS and CDR2 YFSETQ. Here the CDR3 reads CASSLGGTPPRDGYTF. CDR3 DNA: TGCGCCAGCAGCTTGGGGGGGACTCCCCCTAGGGATGGCTACACCTTC.

The chain links TRBV28 to TRBJ2-7; no clear D. Germline lookup yields CDR1 MDHEN and CDR2 SYDVKM. There are 11 residues in the CDR3. With 6 bases removed from V and 11 bases from J, the gap between germline ends came to 14 bases. The DNA for the CDR3 is TGTGCCAGCAGATTACTGGGCAAAGAGTACTTC. It yields the protein CASRLLGKEYF.

The chain joins TRBV28 to TRBJ2-7; 7 bases agree with TRBD1. This CDR3 is built from 16 residues. Losses at the gene ends were 2 bases for V and 2 bases for J; bases not matched to a gene: 9. CDR1 MDHEN and CDR2 SYDVKM come from the germline V gene. CDR3 amino acids: CASSLRRYRGPYEQYF. In DNA, the CDR3 is TGTGCCAGCAGTTTAAGGAGGTACAGGGGTCCCTACGAGCAGTACTTC.

This chain links TRBV4-2 with TRBJ1-5, with 7 nucleotides matching TRBD1. The CDR3 length is 16 residues. The V gene's germline CDR1 is LGHNA and CDR2 YNFKEQ. Trimming cost V 0 bases and J 7 bases; bases outside gene matches: 9. The CDR3 bases are TGTGCCAGCAGCCAAGATTGGGGACAGATGGGCCAGCCCCAGCATTTT. Translated, it gives CASSQDWGQMGQPQHF.

This clone was observed a few times. J is TRBJ2-4 and V is TRBV18, with TRBD2 as a possible D gene (5 bases). Germline V CDR1 and CDR2: KGHSH, LQKENI. V was clipped by 2 bases and J by 16 bases, with 15 bases between them. The CDR3 is made up of 12 amino acids. The CDR3 protein is CASSPGETRLYF. The CDR3 DNA reads TGTGCCAGCTCACCAGGGGAGACCAGACTCTACTTC. Drawing the rest from reference TRBV18 and TRBJ2-4, the complete variable domain is NAGVMQNPRHLVRRRGQEARLRCSPMKGHSHVYWYRQLPEEGLKFMVYLQKENIIDESGMPKERFSAEFPKEGPSILRIQQVVRGDSAAYFCASSPGETRLYFGAGTRLSVL.